This T cell receptor beta chain was recovered during a study of blood T cell repertoires in COVID-19. Across the study: PBMCs, B-cell-depleted T cells, or T cells provided the cDNA or gDNA that made up the material.

The cohort comprised adults aged about 18 to 90 years residing in about 25 US areas. Exposed participants came across a COVID-19 case within 2 weeks before study entry. The CDR3 is 17 residues long. J was trimmed by 2 bases and V by 0 bases; bases with no gene match: 6. Germline CDR1 and CDR2: MGHRA and YSYEKL. Produced via immunoSEQ multiplex PCR; TCRdb's table is partial and in-frame only. Of approximately 140,000 clones in the sample, around 90% were seen once. This clonotype originated in a woman between 40 and 50 years old who had been exposed to COVID-19. This sequence joins TRBV4-1 and TRBJ2-7, with TRBD2 matching 11 bases. The sample consisted of PBMCs or T cells enriched from blood (not recorded which). The CDR3 reads CASSQDGGTSGTYEQYF. CDR3 in DNA: TGCGCCAGCAGCCAAGATGGCGGGACTAGCGGCACCTACGAGCAGTACTTC.